Included here is one T cell receptor beta chain sequence, with context. The sample originates from a study of shared clonotypes between healthy human individuals. Looked up from germline, CDR1 is WSHSY and CDR2 is SAAADI. The CDR3 is 15 residues long. V was pared by 7 bases and J by 4 bases, with 8 bases of the junction left unmatched. Profiled with immunoSEQ multiplex PCR; TCRdb holds only in-frame clones, not every one. The table has about 680,000 clones, approximately 73% seen once. Sequencing was done on a sample of memory CD4+ T cells sorted from blood. Subset defined: CD45RA-negative fraction. The rearrangement uses TRBV10-2 and TRBJ2-3; 10 bases map to TRBD2. The source is a woman aged 30 to 39 in good health. The CDR3 sequence: CASKLAGPGADTQYF. CDR3 DNA sequence: TGCGCCAGCAAACTAGCGGGACCGGGCGCAGATACGCAGTATTTT.